Below are 2 T cell receptor beta chains sequenced from a single sample in a study of cytomegalovirus exposure and HLA in healthy donors. 60 Vbeta and 13 Jbeta primers were used in PCR. Repertoires were generated with immunoSEQ multiplex PCR, while TCRdb's copy carries only in-frame clones and drops some. In the table there are 150,000 to 200,000 clones, around 78% of which are singletons. The sequencing input was PBMCs. Source of these receptors: a man aged 35-49 years in good health and CMV-seronegative.

This clone was found a few times. The chain has TRBV15 and TRBJ2-1; 10 bases are a match to TRBD2. The CDR3 loop spans 17 amino acids. J lost 8 bases, V lost 1 base, and 11 bases had no gene match. Germline V CDR1 and CDR2: LNHNV, YYDKDF (reference sequence). For the CDR3, the DNA is TGTGCCACCAGCAGAGTTCTTGGGCTAGCGGGAGTTGATGAGCAGTTCTTC. Its translation: CATSRVLGLAGVDEQFF.

This clone came up once. V is TRBV9 and J is TRBJ2-5; TRBD2 is a possible D gene (6 bases). V lost 4 bases and J lost 3, with 13 bases in between. The CDR3 length is 14 residues. Germline V gene data show CDR1 as SGDLS and CDR2 as YYNGEE. The CDR3 loop reads CASSTGLGKETQYF. For the CDR3, the DNA is TGTGCCAGCAGCACGGGACTTGGGAAAGAGACCCAGTACTTC.